This TCR beta chain was obtained from a study of Ad26.COV2.S vaccination and SARS-CoV-2 variants. Overall study context: Once or twice, 56 days apart, Ad26.COV2.S was delivered intramuscularly.

Remarks on this clone: The antigen is not known.

Trimming took 7 bases from V and 2 from J; bases not matched to a gene: 13. The CDR3 extends over 17 amino acids. Germline loops: CDR1 SNHLY, CDR2 FYNNEI. The treatment: about 20 received Ad26.COV2.S at low or high dose, single or two shots; 5 received placebo; per-sample allocation not given. Sampling was performed 63 days after the first vaccine or placebo injection. Repertoires were generated with immunoSEQ multiplex PCR, while TCRdb's copy carries only in-frame clones and drops some. The sample holds fewer than 500,000 clones, 89% seen once. General study results and limits: Non-spike TCR breadth showed similarity between vaccine and placebo recipients.

This specimen consisted of peripheral blood, obtained in a trial of Ad26.COV2.S vaccine versus placebo. The receptor comes from a person between 18 and 59 years old who received the Ad26.COV2.S COVID-19 vaccine or a placebo. The chain combines TRBV2 with TRBJ1-1; 10 bases match TRBD1. The CDR3 spells CASNPDRGFNYNTEAFF. In DNA, the CDR3 is TGTGCCAGCAATCCGGACAGGGGGTTCAATTATAACACTGAAGCTTTCTTT.